This T cell receptor (beta chain) was sequenced during a study of T cell responses to AZD1222 COVID-19 vaccine. Findings and limits, study-wide: There were vaccine-associated CD4 TCRs across spike, dominant at 160-218 and 743-854. The donors showed a predominance of white British ancestry and of females, with possible underestimation of clonal diversity.

As concerns this clone: Its antigen remains unidentified.

V dropped 5 bases and J dropped 3 bases, with 27 bases sitting between them. The CDR3 is made up of 18 amino acids. Germline V gene lookup returns CDR1 SGHRS and CDR2 YFSETQ. Measured with immunoSEQ multiplex PCR; TCRdb has only the in-frame clones, and not every one. The repertoire has approximately 190,000 clones, around nine tenths of them found once; the top ten carry less than 4.5%. This clonotype was sampled from an adult who received the MenACWY meningococcal vaccine as a control. V gene TRBV5-1 combines with J gene TRBJ2-7; a weak D match, TRBD2 (6 bases). Material: peripheral blood, obtained 28 days after the second dose of the MenACWY control vaccine. The CDR3 here is CASSSGDRAVGAYYEQYF. The CDR3 DNA reads TGCGCCAGCAGTAGCGGAGACAGAGCCGTAGGGGCGTACTACGAGCAGTACTTC.